Listed here is a single TCR beta chain. Its antigen is as yet unknown. In the ViraFEST assay, antigen-specific CD4+ clonotypes were identified by expansion after peptide-pool stimulation. Isolation of CD4+ T cells took place after 10 days of culture. Each person got two doses of an mRNA SARS-CoV-2 vaccine, BNT162b2 or mRNA-1273. Half of the medium was exchanged for IL-2 medium on both days 3 and 7. The CDR3 covers 15 residues. V was cut by 0 bases and J by 3 bases, with 12 bases left in between. CDR1 is SGHAT and CDR2 is FQNNGV in the germline V gene. Using immunoSEQ multiplex PCR, the repertoire was profiled, and TCRdb retains in-frame clones only, with some absent. The sample shows approximately 23,000 clones, around 70% of them seen only once. The data stem from a study of vaccination effects on CD4 cells after COVID-19. Study conclusions and caveats: Nearly all vaccine-induced clones in healthy recipients recognized only SARS-CoV-2.

The sample was CD4+ T cells from PBMCs cultured with SARS-CoV-2 spike peptides, taken after COVID-19 vaccination. V and J are TRBV11-2 and TRBJ2-7; D is unclear. The receptor was derived from a human donor who received a COVID-19 vaccine. The CDR3, as DNA: TGTGCCAGCAGCTTAGAACAGTACCTTTACTACGAGCAGTACTTC. Translating gives CASSLEQYLYYEQYF.